The clone carrying this TCR beta chain was counted between two and nine times. The target antigen is unknown. The trim removed 6 bases at V and 2 bases at J, leaving 7 bases unmatched. This CDR3 is 13 amino acids long. Germline CDR1 is DFQATT and CDR2 is SNEGSKA (reference sequence). Each CDR3 protein is one row after TCRdb ran MiXCR on the 5' RACE reads. The sample yields roughly 720,000 distinct CDR3 sequences, roughly 18% seen once. This sample stems from a study of identical twins. Whole-study results and caveats: The authors drew conclusions from cross-sectional statistical analysis rather than following the same donors. Memory repertoires lacked the insertion deficit that abundant cord blood beta clonotypes showed.

These data are also associated with another study on T cells expressing NK-cell markers. This second study says: Repertoires of TCR beta were obtained from T cells sorted as CD3+CD56+NKG2C+, CD3+CD56+NKG2C- and CD3+CD56-NKG2C+. The share of CD8+ T cells held by dominant NKG2C+ clonotypes was about 1.0-7.5% in about six donors.

This chain uses TRBV20-1 with TRBJ2-7; TRBD2 agrees at 7 bases. Sequences were obtained from PBMCs. The TCR originated in a woman between 18 and 30 years old in good health. CDR3 in amino acids: CSASPAGTYEQYF. CDR3 DNA sequence: TGCAGTGCCTCTCCAGCGGGGACCTACGAGCAGTACTTC.